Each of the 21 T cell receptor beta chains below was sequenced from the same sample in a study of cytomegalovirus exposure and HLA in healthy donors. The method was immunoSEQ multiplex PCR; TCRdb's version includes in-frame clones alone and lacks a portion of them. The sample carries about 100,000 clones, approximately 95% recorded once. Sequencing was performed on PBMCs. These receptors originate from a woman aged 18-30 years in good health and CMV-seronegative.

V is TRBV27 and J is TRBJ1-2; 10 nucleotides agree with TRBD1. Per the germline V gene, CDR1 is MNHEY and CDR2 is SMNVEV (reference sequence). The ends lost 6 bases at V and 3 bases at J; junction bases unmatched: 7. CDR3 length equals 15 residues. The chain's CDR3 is CASRQDGTGDYGYTF. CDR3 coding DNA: TGTGCCAGCAGACAAGACGGGACAGGGGACTATGGCTACACCTTC.

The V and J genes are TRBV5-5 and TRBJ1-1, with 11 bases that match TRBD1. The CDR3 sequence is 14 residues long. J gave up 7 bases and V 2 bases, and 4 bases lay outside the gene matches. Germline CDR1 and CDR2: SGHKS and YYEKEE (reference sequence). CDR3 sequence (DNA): TGTGCCAGCAGCTTCGGACAGGGGGCTAGTGAAGCTTTCTTT. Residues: CASSFGQGASEAFF.

The CDR3 DNA is TGTGCCTGGAGTTTGTACACGGCTTGGAACAAGGGAGCGGGCGAGCAGTACTTC. Protein product: CAWSLYTAWNKGAGEQYF. This chain links TRBV30 with TRBJ2-7, with D maybe TRBD2 (6 bases). The germline CDR1 and CDR2 sequences are GTSNPN and SVGIG (reference sequence). This CDR3 is 18 amino acids long. V was clipped by 2 bases and J by 6 bases, with 29 bases between them.

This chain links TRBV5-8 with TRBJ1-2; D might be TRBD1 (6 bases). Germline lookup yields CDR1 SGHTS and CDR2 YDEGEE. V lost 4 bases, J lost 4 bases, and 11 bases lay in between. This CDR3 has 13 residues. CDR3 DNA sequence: TGTGCCAGCAGCCCAGACAGGTTCTATGGCTACACCTTC. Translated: CASSPDRFYGYTF.

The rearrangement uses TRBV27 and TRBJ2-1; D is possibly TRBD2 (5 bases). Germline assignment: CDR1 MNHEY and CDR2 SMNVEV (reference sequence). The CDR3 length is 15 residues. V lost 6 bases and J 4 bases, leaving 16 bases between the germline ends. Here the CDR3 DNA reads TGTGCCAGCAGGCTGTCGGGGTCGCTATACAATGAGCAGTTCTTC. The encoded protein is CASRLSGSLYNEQFF.

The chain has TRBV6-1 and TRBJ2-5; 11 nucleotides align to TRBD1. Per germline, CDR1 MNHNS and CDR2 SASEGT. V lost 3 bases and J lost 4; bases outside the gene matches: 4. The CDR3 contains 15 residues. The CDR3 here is CASSEDRGLAETQYF. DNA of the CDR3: TGTGCCAGCAGTGAGGACAGGGGGCTGGCAGAGACCCAGTACTTC.

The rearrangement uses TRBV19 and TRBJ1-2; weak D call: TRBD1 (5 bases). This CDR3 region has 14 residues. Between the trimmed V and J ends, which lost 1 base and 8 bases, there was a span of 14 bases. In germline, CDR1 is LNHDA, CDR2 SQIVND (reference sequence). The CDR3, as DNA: TGTGCCAGTAGTATAGCCCTCGGGGGTCGGGGCTACACCTTC. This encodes CASSIALGGRGYTF. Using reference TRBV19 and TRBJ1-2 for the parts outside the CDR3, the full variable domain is DGGITQSPKYLFRKEGQNVTLSCEQNLNHDAMYWYRQDPGQGLRLIYYSQIVNDFQKGDIAEGYSVSREKKESFPLTVTSAQKNPTAFYLCASSIALGGRGYTFGSGTRLTVV.

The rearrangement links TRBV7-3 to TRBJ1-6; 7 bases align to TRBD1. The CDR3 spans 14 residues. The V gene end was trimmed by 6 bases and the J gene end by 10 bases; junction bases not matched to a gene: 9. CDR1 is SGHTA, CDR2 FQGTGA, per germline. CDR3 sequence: CASRQGLENSPLHF. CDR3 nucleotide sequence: TGTGCCAGCAGACAGGGGCTGGAGAACTCACCCCTCCACTTT.

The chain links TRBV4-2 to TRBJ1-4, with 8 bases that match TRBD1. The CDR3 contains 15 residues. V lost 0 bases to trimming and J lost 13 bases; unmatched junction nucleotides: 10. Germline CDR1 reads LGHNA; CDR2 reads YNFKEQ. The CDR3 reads CASSQEWQGARGLFF. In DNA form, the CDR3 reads TGTGCCAGCAGCCAAGAATGGCAGGGGGCGAGGGGACTGTTTTTT.

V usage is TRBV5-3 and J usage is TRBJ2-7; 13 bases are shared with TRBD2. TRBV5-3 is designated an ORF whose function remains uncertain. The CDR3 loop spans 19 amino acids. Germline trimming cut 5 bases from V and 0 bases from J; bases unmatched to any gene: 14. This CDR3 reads CARRQPLTSGGPSSYEQYF. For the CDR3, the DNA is TGTGCCAGAAGACAACCCCTGACTAGCGGGGGGCCAAGCTCCTACGAGCAGTACTTC.

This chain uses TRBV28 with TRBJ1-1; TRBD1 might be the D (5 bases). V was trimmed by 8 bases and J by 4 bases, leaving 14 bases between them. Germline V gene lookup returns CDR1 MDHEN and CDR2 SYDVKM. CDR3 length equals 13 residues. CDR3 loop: CASGLGGGTEAFF. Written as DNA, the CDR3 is TGTGCCAGCGGTCTGGGGGGGGGCACTGAAGCTTTCTTT.

In nucleotides, the CDR3 is TGTGCCAGCAGCGAGCGAGTGGGGGCGGTCGTGAATTCACCCCTCCACTTT. Amino acids: CASSERVGAVVNSPLHF. The chain is built from TRBV4-2 and TRBJ1-6, with D perhaps TRBD1 (6 bases). V lost 5 bases and J 7 bases, leaving 21 bases between the germline ends. Germline lookup yields CDR1 LGHNA and CDR2 YNFKEQ. The CDR3 totals 17 residues.

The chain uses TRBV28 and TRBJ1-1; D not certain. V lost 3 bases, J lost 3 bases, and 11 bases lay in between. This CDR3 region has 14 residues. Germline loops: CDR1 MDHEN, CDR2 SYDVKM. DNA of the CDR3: TGTGCCAGCAGTTTGCCAGTTACATACACTGAAGCTTTCTTT. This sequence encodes CASSLPVTYTEAFF.

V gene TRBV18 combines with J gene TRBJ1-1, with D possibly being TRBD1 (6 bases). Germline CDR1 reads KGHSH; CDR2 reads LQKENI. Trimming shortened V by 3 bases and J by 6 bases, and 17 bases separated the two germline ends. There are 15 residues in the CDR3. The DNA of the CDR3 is TGTGCCAGCTCACCCGCTACAGGGTCTGGTGCTGAAGCTTTCTTT. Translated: CASSPATGSGAEAFF.

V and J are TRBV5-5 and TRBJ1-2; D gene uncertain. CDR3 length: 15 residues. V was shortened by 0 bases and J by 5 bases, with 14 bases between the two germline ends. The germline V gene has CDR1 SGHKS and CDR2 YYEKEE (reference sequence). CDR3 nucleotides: TGTGCCAGCAGCTTGGGGACGACCACGGGGTATGGCTACACCTTC. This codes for CASSLGTTTGYGYTF.

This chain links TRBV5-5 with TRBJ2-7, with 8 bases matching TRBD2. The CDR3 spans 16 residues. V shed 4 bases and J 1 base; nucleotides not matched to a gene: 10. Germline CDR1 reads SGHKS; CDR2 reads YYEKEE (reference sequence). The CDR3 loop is CASSPRSLAGSYEQYF. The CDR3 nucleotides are TGTGCCAGCAGCCCACGGTCGCTAGCGGGTTCCTACGAGCAGTACTTC.

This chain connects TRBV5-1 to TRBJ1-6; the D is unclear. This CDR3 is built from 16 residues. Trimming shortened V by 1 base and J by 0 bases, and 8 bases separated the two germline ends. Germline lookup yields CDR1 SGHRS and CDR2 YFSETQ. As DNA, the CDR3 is TGCGCCAGCAGCTTGTCGGAGCGCTCCTATAATTCACCCCTCCACTTT. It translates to CASSLSERSYNSPLHF.

The CDR3 DNA is TGTGCCAGCAGCCTCCCGGGACTCGACTTGGGAGGGGCCAACGTCCTGACTTTC. Encoded protein: CASSLPGLDLGGANVLTF. The rearrangement joins TRBV7-8 to TRBJ2-6, with D maybe TRBD2 (6 bases). The V gene lost 5 bases and the J gene lost 4 bases, with 21 bases spanning the gap. This CDR3 spans 18 amino acids. Germline V gene data show CDR1 as SGHVS and CDR2 as FQNEAQ.

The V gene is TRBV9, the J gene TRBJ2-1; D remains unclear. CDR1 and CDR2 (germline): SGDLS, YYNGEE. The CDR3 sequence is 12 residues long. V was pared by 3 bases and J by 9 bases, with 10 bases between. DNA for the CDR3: TGTGCCAGCAGCGCGACCCCGGGTGAGCAGTTCTTC. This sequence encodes CASSATPGEQFF.

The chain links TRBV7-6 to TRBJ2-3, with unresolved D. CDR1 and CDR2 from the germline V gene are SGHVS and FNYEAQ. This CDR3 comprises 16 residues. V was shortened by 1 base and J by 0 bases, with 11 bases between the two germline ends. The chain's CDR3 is CASSLGESRSTDTQYF. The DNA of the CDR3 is TGTGCCAGCAGCTTAGGTGAATCCCGGAGCACAGATACGCAGTATTTT.

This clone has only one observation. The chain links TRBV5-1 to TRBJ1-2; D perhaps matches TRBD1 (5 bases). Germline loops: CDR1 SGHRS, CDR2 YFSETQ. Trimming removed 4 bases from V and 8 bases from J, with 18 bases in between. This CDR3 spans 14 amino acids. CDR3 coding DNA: TGCGCCAGCAGCGTGACAGACCGGGGGTTCGGCTACACCTTC. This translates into CASSVTDRGFGYTF.